The clone carrying this T cell receptor beta chain was detected ten times or more. Its target is not known. The data were taken from a study of response to subunit inactivated influenza vaccine. Broader study findings: Each seasonal flu vaccination may recruit only limited new T cells, authors suggested.

A single record per CDR3 protein comes from TCRdb applying MiXCR to the RT-PCR reads. The sample gives around 170,000 distinct CDR3 sequences, about 10% of which show up once; around 35% is in the top ten. Germline V gene sequence: CDR1 MNHNS, CDR2 SASEGT. CDR3 length: 13 amino acids. Trimming took off 5 bases at V and 9 bases at J, with 11 bases between the two ends. The V gene is TRBV6-1, the J gene TRBJ1-6; D is uncertain. This material consisted of CD8+ T cells sorted from PBMCs, taken around 2 years after vaccination. The sequence was obtained from a man between 45 and 75 years old who received an inactivated influenza vaccine. As DNA, the CDR3 is TGTGCCAGCAGTCTGGGTTTCGGTTCACCCCTCCACTTT. Protein: CASSLGFGSPLHF.